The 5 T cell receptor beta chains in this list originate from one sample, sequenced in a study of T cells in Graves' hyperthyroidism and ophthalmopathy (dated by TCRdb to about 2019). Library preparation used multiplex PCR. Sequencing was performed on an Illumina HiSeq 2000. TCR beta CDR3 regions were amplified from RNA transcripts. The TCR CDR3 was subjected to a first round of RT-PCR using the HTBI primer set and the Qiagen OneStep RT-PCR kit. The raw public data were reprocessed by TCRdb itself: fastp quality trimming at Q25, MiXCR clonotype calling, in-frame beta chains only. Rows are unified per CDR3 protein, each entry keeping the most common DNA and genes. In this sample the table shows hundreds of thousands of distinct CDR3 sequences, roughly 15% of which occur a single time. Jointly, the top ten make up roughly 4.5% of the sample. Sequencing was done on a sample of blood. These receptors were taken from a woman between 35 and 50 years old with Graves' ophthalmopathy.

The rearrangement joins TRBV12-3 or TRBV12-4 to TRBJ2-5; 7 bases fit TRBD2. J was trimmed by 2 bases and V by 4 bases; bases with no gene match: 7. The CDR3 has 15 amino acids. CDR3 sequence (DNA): TGTGCCAGCAGTTCCCTCCTAGCGGTACAAGAGACCCAGTACTTC. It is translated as CASSSLLAVQETQYF.

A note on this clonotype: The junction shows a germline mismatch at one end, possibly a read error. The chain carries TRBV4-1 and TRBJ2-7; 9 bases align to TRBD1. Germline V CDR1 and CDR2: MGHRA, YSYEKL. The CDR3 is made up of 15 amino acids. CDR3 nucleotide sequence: TGCACCAGCAGCCAAGACTCCGGGACAGGGAGGGAGCAGTACTTC. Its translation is CTSSQDSGTGREQYF.

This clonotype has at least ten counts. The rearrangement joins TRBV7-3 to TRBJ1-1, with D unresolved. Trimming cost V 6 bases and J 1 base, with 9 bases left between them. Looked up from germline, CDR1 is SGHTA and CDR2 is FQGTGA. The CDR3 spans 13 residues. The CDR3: CASSLSKNTEAFF. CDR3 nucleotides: TGTGCCAGCAGTTTATCCAAGAACACTGAAGCTTTCTTT.

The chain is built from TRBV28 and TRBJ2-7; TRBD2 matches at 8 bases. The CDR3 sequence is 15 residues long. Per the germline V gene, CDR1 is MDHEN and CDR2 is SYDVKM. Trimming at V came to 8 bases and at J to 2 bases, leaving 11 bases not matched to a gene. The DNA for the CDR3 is TGTGCCAGCGTACTTACCTCGGGACTAGCCTACGAGCAGTACTTC. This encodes CASVLTSGLAYEQYF.

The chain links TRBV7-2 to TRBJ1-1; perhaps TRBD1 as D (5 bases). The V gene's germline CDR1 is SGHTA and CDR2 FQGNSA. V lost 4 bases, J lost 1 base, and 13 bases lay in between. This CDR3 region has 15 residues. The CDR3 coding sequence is TGTGCCAGCAGCTCATCCGGGGCACCGAACACTGAAGCTTTCTTT. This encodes CASSSSGAPNTEAFF.